This entry describes one TCR beta chain. Its antigen is not yet known. The record has no base qualities; no much larger clone is one base away. Inclusive of the bounding cysteine and phenylalanine, the CDR3 is 15 residues long. Only CDR3 DNA is held: 45 bases, read in frame from base 1. According to the germline V gene, CDR1 reads MGHRA and CDR2 reads YSYEKL. Trimming costs V 1 base and J 2 bases, and their ends lie 12 bases apart. This specimen's time point label, per the study, means: newly diagnosed GD, antithyroid drugs for less than 3 months. For both TCR sequencing and RNA sequencing, RNA was extracted from PBMCs using TRIzol. The diagnosis of Graves' disease followed American Thyroid Association guidelines. The patients came from an endocrinology department in Xi'an, China. From each patient, approximately 9.9 milliliters of peripheral blood was collected into an EDTA anticoagulant tube. PBMCs were isolated by Ficoll Paque Plus density gradient separation without further T cell sorting. RNA quality was checked with an Agilent 2100 Bioanalyzer and agarose gel, and concentration with a NanoDrop 2000.

Library preparation employed multiplex PCR. Sequenced on an Illumina HiSeq 4000. CDR3 regions were amplified by Arm-PCR with iRepertoire HTBI primers to construct TCR beta libraries. Before sequencing, the PCR products went through gel purification. The study's processing was this. Gene usage analysis of CDR3 amino acid clonotypes relied on the 60 to 65 TRBV and fewer than 15 TRBJ segments identified across samples. COPE and FqMerger were used to merge filtered high-quality paired reads into contigs. BLAST was used to align contigs to IMGT TRBV, TRBD and TRBJ reference genes, with CDR3 defined following IMGT. Any clonotype with a frequency above 0.1% was counted as a highly expanded clone. Shannon entropy served as the measure of repertoire diversity, while the Gini coefficient captured V-J evenness. Clonotypes shared by more than one individual were considered public. TCRdb trimmed the raw reads at Q25, called clones with MiXCR and kept productive beta chains. Rows are combined by CDR3 protein, so each entry shows the most common genes and DNA. The authors' filters were not applied to this entry. Present in this sample are 550,000 to 600,000 distinct CDR3 sequences, around 16% of which were seen just once. Around 12% of the sample belongs to the ten largest clones.

The data were obtained in a study of regulatory T cells in long-lasting Graves disease (dated by TCRdb to about 2021). Broadly, across the study: Antithyroid drugs had been taken for less than 3 months by newly diagnosed Graves' disease patients. Peripheral blood TCR sequencing and RNA sequencing compared persistent Graves' disease patients with newly diagnosed Graves' disease patients. The study was conducted in China and was registered as a clinical trial. TCR sequencing covered 13 persistent and roughly 20 newly diagnosed Graves' disease patients, 33 samples in total.

Overall study results and their limits: Only the TCR beta chain was sequenced and analyzed. Preferential use of TRBV28, TRBJ1-2 and TRBJ2-5 was observed in persistent disease, whereas TRBV20-1 and TRBJ2-1 were favored in newly diagnosed disease. Because the primary lesion, thyroid tissue, could not be accessed, the study looked at peripheral blood alone. Lower TCR Shannon entropy and fewer highly expanded clones were observed in persistent Graves' disease patients than in newly diagnosed patients, which suggested clonal expansion. Patients with persistent disease shared more public clonotypes (roughly 2,900) than newly diagnosed patients did (approximately 1,000). The authors acknowledged the small sample size as a limitation that may reduce accuracy.

This sample also belongs to another study, concerning T cells in Graves' hyperthyroidism and ophthalmopathy. As the second paper documents: Stable Graves' hyperthyroidism was defined as no progression to ophthalmopathy during 18 months of follow-up. Hyperthyroidism patients were aged 18 to 65 years and newly diagnosed, with disease duration of less than 2 months. Patients with uncontrolled infections, other autoimmune diseases, pregnancy or lactation were excluded. Diagnoses were established on the basis of clinical symptoms, serum thyroxine and TRAb, thyroid ultrasound, and orbital computed tomography. For the first round of RT-PCR on the TCR CDR3, the HTBI primer set was used together with the Qiagen OneStep RT-PCR kit. Most expanded thyroid clonotypes (frequency above 0.001) were also detected in blood, a finding suggesting that blood repertoires may reflect thyroid immune responses. A 13 V-J signature model separated ophthalmopathy from stable hyperthyroidism, with roughly 88% sensitivity and roughly 82% specificity in cross-validation and 80%/75% in testing. In validation, progression to ophthalmopathy was predicted by the model with more than 65% sensitivity and 72.22% specificity, a median of about 6 months before onset. TCR V-J signatures able to tell the groups apart were searched for in a discovery cohort of approximately 95 patients, of whom approximately 40 had Graves' ophthalmopathy and more than 55 had stable Graves' hyperthyroidism. An independent validation cohort of 18 to 20 hyperthyroidism patients and about 15 patients who later progressed to ophthalmopathy tested prospective prediction of ophthalmopathy. The roughly 91 discovery patients were randomly divided into training and test sets at a 7:3 ratio. In addition, the study compared T-cell repertoires in thyroid tissue and in blood from five or six Graves' hyperthyroidism patients. After sampling, hyperthyroidism patients received methimazole starting at 30 mg daily, and ophthalmopathy patients received high-dose intravenous methylprednisolone. The libraries were constructed in a second round of multiplex PCR and then size-selected and purified. The libraries were sequenced on an Illumina HiSeq2000 using paired-end 100 bp reads. SOAPnuke was used to process the raw data, throwing out any read that contained adapters or uncalled bases, had a mean Phred below 15, or lacked an exact constant-primer or identifier match. COPE v1.2.5 was used to merge the high-quality paired reads, and each unique nucleotide sequence was defined as a clonotype. Clonotypes were aligned to IMGT TRBV, TRBD and TRBJ reference segments using MiTCR v1.1. The analysis included only V-J combinations with a frequency above 0.0001, which together covered more than 99% of the repertoires. A TCS score was defined as the ratio of F50 (clonal expansion) to E x V (chaos), with BLOSUM62-based TCRdist applied between CDR3 peptides within each V-J. Welch's t-statistics and random forest reduced 500 to 650 V-J features to roughly 13, which were used in a naive Bayes classifier (R e1071). No statistical method was used to fix the sample size in advance, and group allocation was not hidden from the investigators. TCR Vbeta CDR3 sequencing of some 140 peripheral blood samples (around 45 ophthalmopathy, under 80 hyperthyroidism and approximately 17 progressor patients) is reported in the paper.

The sequence was collected from a man aged 18 to 29 with Graves disease. Donor details come from another sample of the same person, matched by shared clones. Source: peripheral blood mononuclear cells (PBMCs), taken at new diagnosis, from a patient treated with antithyroid drugs. The rearranged chain carries TRBV4-1 and TRBJ2-7; TRBD1 is possibly the D segment (6 matching bases). CDR3 loop: CASSQGTVSPYEQYF. Here is the DNA: TGCGCCAGCAGCCAAGGGACAGTAAGTCCCTACGAGCAGTACTTC.